This T cell receptor (beta chain) was captured by sequencing in a study of T cells in Graves' hyperthyroidism and ophthalmopathy. Amplification of TCR beta CDR3 regions was performed using RNA transcripts as template. In the first-round RT-PCR of the TCR CDR3, the HTBI primer set was used. From the multiplex PCR reads, TCRdb called clonotypes with MiXCR, one entry per CDR3 protein. This table holds 350,000 or so distinct CDR3 sequences, roughly a fifth found once. Fresh peripheral blood, 10 ml, yielded the PBMCs. Germline CDR1 and CDR2: LGHNA and YNFKEQ. This CDR3 has 15 residues. Trimming took 2 bases from V and 4 from J, leaving 11 bases between them.

The V gene is TRBV4-2, the J gene TRBJ1-4; D call uncertain. Sequences were obtained from blood. This TCR was sampled from a woman aged 50 to 60 with Graves' hyperthyroidism. The DNA of the CDR3 is TGTGCCAGCAGCCAACCAGAGAGCCTTAATGAAAAACTGTTTTTT. Translated: CASSQPESLNEKLFF.